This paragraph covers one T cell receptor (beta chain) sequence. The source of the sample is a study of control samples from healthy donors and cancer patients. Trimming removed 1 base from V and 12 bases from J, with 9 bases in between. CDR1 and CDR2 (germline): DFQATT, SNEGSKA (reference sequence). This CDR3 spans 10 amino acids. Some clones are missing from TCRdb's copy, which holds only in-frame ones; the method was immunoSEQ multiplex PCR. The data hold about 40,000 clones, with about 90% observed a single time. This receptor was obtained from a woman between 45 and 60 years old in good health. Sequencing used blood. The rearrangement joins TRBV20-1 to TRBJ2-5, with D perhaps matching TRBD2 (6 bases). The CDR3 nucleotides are TGCAGTGCTAGAGTTGGAGGGGAGTACTTC. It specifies CSARVGGEYF.